This TCR beta chain derives from a study of T-cell memory formation after mild COVID-19. The overall study: Clusters were largely donor specific. Overall study results and limits: Clones contracting across day 15 to 85 had a balanced CD4/CD8 profile; later expanding clones leaned CD4+. Detection of some responders pre-infection suggested pre-existing cross-reactive memory T cells participated. The study found contracting CD4+ clones mainly in CM and EM and contracting CD8+ clones in EMRA.

As for this clonotype: No antigen is known for it.

Germline CDR1 is LGHNA and CDR2 is YNFKEQ. This CDR3 is 15 amino acids long. V lost 4 bases and J lost 6, with 18 bases in between. TCRdb recomputed calls from the 5' RACE reads with MiXCR, one row per CDR3 protein. The sample records about 610,000 distinct CDR3 sequences, about 18% being singletons. Sequenced material: PBMCs or a T cell subset sorted from them (not recorded which). The rearrangement uses TRBV4-2 and TRBJ1-2; TRBD1 might be the D (5 bases). The receptor was isolated from an adult woman who had mild COVID-19 (a few samples of this study predate the infection). Cell type and time point are not known. The CDR3 DNA is TGTGCCAGCAGCCCAGGGTATAGTAGGGTCGATGGCTACACCTTC. Its protein is CASSPGYSRVDGYTF.